Shown below are 10 T cell receptor beta chains from a single sample sequenced in a study of blood T cell repertoires in COVID-19. Clones were read by immunoSEQ multiplex PCR, and TCRdb kept only the in-frame ones, dropping some. The data show roughly 200,000 clones, 85% to 90% seen once. Sequencing used peripheral blood. The source is a man older than 75 with acute or convalescent COVID-19.

This chain uses TRBV9 with TRBJ2-2; D call uncertain. The CDR3 consists of 13 residues. V was pared by 0 bases and J by 6 bases, with 6 bases between. Germline CDR1 and CDR2: SGDLS and YYNGEE. This CDR3 reads CASSVGVPGELFF. CDR3 DNA sequence: TGTGCCAGCAGCGTAGGAGTTCCCGGGGAGCTGTTTTTT.

This chain connects TRBV7-3 to TRBJ1-1, with a weak D call TRBD1 (6 bases). Trimming left V 4 bases short and J 1 base short, with 10 bases between. The germline gives CDR1 SGHTA, CDR2 FQGTGA. This CDR3 contains 14 residues. Here the CDR3 DNA reads TGTGCCAGCAGCTCACAGGGTCCGAACACTGAAGCTTTCTTT. It specifies CASSSQGPNTEAFF.

The chain is built from TRBV11-3 and TRBJ1-2, with D unresolved. The CDR3 has 13 residues. Trimming shortened V by 0 bases and J by 7 bases, and 9 bases separated the two germline ends. CDR1 is SGHNT and CDR2 is YENEEA in the germline V gene. The CDR3 bases are TGTGCCAGCAGCTTAGAAGTCGCCAGTGGCTACACCTTC. Its translation is CASSLEVASGYTF.

This clone has a handful of counts. The rearrangement uses TRBV7-9 and TRBJ1-6; D gene unclear. The CDR3 is 15 amino acids. V was clipped by 4 bases and J by 4 bases, with 11 bases between them. The germline gives CDR1 SEHNR, CDR2 FQNEAQ (reference sequence). The CDR3 loop is CASSSYERYNSPLHF. DNA of the CDR3: TGTGCCAGCAGCTCCTACGAGCGGTATAATTCACCCCTCCACTTT.

This clone has just a few counts. The chain has TRBV10-3 and TRBJ2-2; no firm D call. The CDR3 runs 15 residues. The V gene lost 0 bases and the J gene lost 7 bases, with 12 bases spanning the gap. The germline gives CDR1 ENHRY, CDR2 SYGVKD. CDR3 in amino acids: CAISESSLSGGELFF. As DNA, the CDR3 is TGTGCCATCAGTGAGTCGTCCCTAAGTGGCGGGGAGCTGTTTTTT.

In its sample, this clone was seen a few times. The chain uses TRBV18 and TRBJ1-1; weak D call: TRBD1 (5 bases). CDR1 is KGHSH, CDR2 LQKENI, per germline. V lost 3 bases and J lost 5, with 19 bases in between. The CDR3 loop spans 16 amino acids. The CDR3 DNA follows: TGTGCCAGCTCACCCAGGTGGGGGGGAGATTTAACTGAAGCTTTCTTT. As protein: CASSPRWGGDLTEAFF.

The chain joins TRBV7-9 to TRBJ1-2, with D perhaps TRBD1 (5 bases). The CDR3 is made up of 14 amino acids. Germline V lookup: CDR1 SEHNR, CDR2 FQNEAQ (reference sequence). V dropped 2 bases and J dropped 1 base, with 8 bases sitting between them. DNA for the CDR3: TGTGCCAGCAGCTTACCCCAGGGTAACTATGGCTACACCTTC. Translation gives CASSLPQGNYGYTF.

This chain connects TRBV3-1 (or the pseudogene TRBV3-2) to TRBJ1-2, with D possibly matching TRBD1 (5 bases). V lost 0 bases and J lost 7, with 12 bases in between. Per the germline V gene, CDR1 is LGHDT and CDR2 is YNNKEL (reference sequence). The CDR3 runs to 14 residues. The CDR3 DNA reads as TGTGCCAGCAGCCAAGAAGGCCAGGGCCTTGGCTACACCTTC. It encodes CASSQEGQGLGYTF.

The rearrangement joins TRBV7-2 to TRBJ2-7; possibly TRBD2 for D (6 bases). V was pared by 1 base and J by 3 bases, with 19 bases between. Germline CDR1 SGHTA, CDR2 FQGNSA. The CDR3 is made up of 17 amino acids. CDR3 region: CASSLEGVGGDSYEQYV. The DNA for the CDR3 is TGTGCCAGCAGCTTAGAGGGAGTGGGGGGAGACAGCTACGAGCAGTACGTC.

The chain combines TRBV9 with TRBJ1-5, with TRBD1 identical over 9 bases. J lost 7 bases, V lost 4 bases, and 6 bases had no gene match. This CDR3 contains 14 residues. Germline V gives CDR1 SGDLS, CDR2 YYNGEE. CDR3 DNA: TGTGCCAGCAGCAAGGGACAGGGCTGGCAGCCCCAGCATTTT. It specifies CASSKGQGWQPQHF.